One and the same sample provided the 27 T cell receptor beta chains below, sequenced in a study of control samples from healthy donors and cancer patients. The table came from immunoSEQ multiplex PCR; TCRdb's copy has only in-frame clones and leaves some out. Here the sample spans roughly 89,000 clones, about nine tenths being singletons. Sequencing was performed on blood. These TCRs come from a man in his fifties in good health.

Of note for this clone: The same CDR3 also results from other DNA sequences found in this sample. The chain carries TRBV6-1 and TRBJ1-3; 7 bases are a match to TRBD1. This CDR3 spans 15 amino acids. V was clipped by 1 base and J by 0 bases; unmatched bases: 0. Germline V gene sequence: CDR1 MNHNS, CDR2 SASEGT. CDR3 protein: CASSEGQGSGNTIYF. The CDR3 nucleotides are TGTGCCAGCAGTGAAGGACAGGGCTCTGGAAACACCATATATTTT.

The chain employs TRBV30 and TRBJ2-3; D is unclear. Per germline, CDR1 GTSNPN and CDR2 SVGIG (reference sequence). This CDR3 spans 14 amino acids. V shed 1 base and J shed 6 bases, with 14 bases lying between them. The CDR3 nucleotides are TGTGCCTGGAGTGCCTCCGGGTTTAGGGATACGCAGTATTTT. Translated: CAWSASGFRDTQYF.

The rearrangement joins TRBV14 to TRBJ2-1; the D gene is possibly TRBD1 (6 bases). Germline lookup yields CDR1 SGHDN and CDR2 FVKESK. The CDR3 length is 15 residues. Trimming pared 3 bases from V and 0 bases from J, leaving 9 bases between. The CDR3 coding sequence is TGTGCCAGCAGCCACCTAGGGGGCTCCTACAATGAGCAGTTCTTC. Translating gives CASSHLGGSYNEQFF.

In DNA form, the CDR3 reads TGTGCCACACATATACCAGGGGGCGCAGAAGGCTACACCTTC. As protein: CATHIPGGAEGYTF. V usage is TRBV19 and J usage is TRBJ1-2, with 8 bases that match TRBD1. Losses at the gene ends were 10 bases for V and 8 bases for J; bases not matched to a gene: 15. Per the germline V gene, CDR1 is LNHDA and CDR2 is SQIVND (reference sequence). The CDR3 sequence is 14 residues long.

This clone was seen only a few times. The V and J genes are TRBV6-5 and TRBJ2-7; 9 nucleotides line up with TRBD1. CDR1 is MNHEY and CDR2 is SVGAGI in the germline V gene. This CDR3 comprises 14 residues. The ends lost 4 bases at V and 3 bases at J; junction bases unmatched: 4. CDR3 coding DNA: TGTGCCAGCAGTTCCCTGGGACAGGGCTACGAGCAGTACTTC. This sequence encodes CASSSLGQGYEQYF.

The rearrangement links TRBV5-1 to TRBJ1-1; D may be TRBD1 (6 bases). Germline V CDR1 and CDR2: SGHRS, YFSETQ. V lost 2 bases and J 4 bases, leaving 12 bases between the germline ends. This CDR3 is built from 14 residues. The DNA of the CDR3 is TGCGCCAGCAGCTTCACGTCCAGGGGCACTGAAGCTTTCTTT. Translation gives CASSFTSRGTEAFF.

V usage is TRBV2 and J usage is TRBJ2-5; TRBD2 matches at 9 bases. The CDR3 sequence is 13 residues long. J was trimmed by 4 bases and V by 6 bases; bases with no gene match: 3. Looked up from germline, CDR1 is SNHLY and CDR2 is FYNNEI. The CDR3 is CASRGLAGETQYF. The CDR3 coding sequence is TGTGCCAGCAGGGGACTAGCAGGAGAGACCCAGTACTTC.

This sequence joins TRBV2 and TRBJ1-2; D unresolved. Looked up from germline, CDR1 is SNHLY and CDR2 is FYNNEI. V was clipped by 3 bases and J by 1 base, with 3 bases between them. The CDR3 has 12 residues. The CDR3: CASSDVNYGYTF. In DNA, the CDR3 is TGTGCCAGCAGTGATGTTAACTATGGCTACACCTTC.

The chain uses TRBV4-1 and TRBJ1-5; 7 nucleotides match TRBD1. The CDR3 spans 15 residues. V lost 2 bases, J lost 4 bases, and 5 bases stayed unmatched. The germline gives CDR1 MGHRA, CDR2 YSYEKL. DNA of the CDR3: TGCGCCAGCAGCCAACAACAGGGGCTTAATCAGCCCCAGCATTTT. Residues: CASSQQQGLNQPQHF.

The chain uses TRBV3-1 (or the pseudogene TRBV3-2) and TRBJ1-1; D is ambiguous. The CDR3 extends over 13 amino acids. With 0 bases removed from V and 0 bases from J, the gap between germline ends came to 2 bases. The germline V gene encodes CDR1 LGHDT and CDR2 YNNKEL (reference sequence). The CDR3, as DNA: TGTGCCAGCAGCCAAGAGGTGAACACTGAAGCTTTCTTT. As protein: CASSQEVNTEAFF.

This clone was seen a handful of times. This chain links TRBV3-1 (or the pseudogene TRBV3-2) with TRBJ2-3; D gene unclear. The CDR3 loop spans 12 amino acids. V was shortened by 2 bases and J by 2 bases, with 2 bases between the two germline ends. Germline V gene lookup returns CDR1 LGHDT and CDR2 YNNKEL (reference sequence). CDR3 nucleotides: TGTGCCAGCAGCCAACACACAGATACGCAGTATTTT. As protein: CASSQHTDTQYF.

The chain combines TRBV12-5 with TRBJ1-3; unclear D gene. Trimming removed 7 bases at V and 0 bases at J, with 10 bases between. This CDR3 has 14 residues. CDR1 and CDR2 from the germline V gene are LGHNT and FRNRAP. The CDR3 reads CASETSSSGNTIYF. CDR3 sequence (DNA): TGTGCTAGTGAGACCTCCTCCTCTGGAAACACCATATATTTT.

CDR3 protein: CASSQDMVHRGYTF. In nucleotides, the CDR3 is TGTGCCAGCAGCCAAGATATGGTCCATCGGGGCTACACCTTC. The chain joins TRBV14 to TRBJ1-2; D not certain. Per germline, CDR1 SGHDN and CDR2 FVKESK. This CDR3 contains 14 residues. Trimming removed 0 bases at V and 8 bases at J, with 13 bases between. The full variable domain, in which reference TRBV14 and TRBJ1-2 provide the parts outside the CDR3, is EAGVTQFPSHSVIEKGQTVTLRCDPISGHDNLYWYRRVMGKEIKFLLHFVKESKQDESGMPNNRFLAERTGGTYSTLKVQPAELEDSGVYFCASSQDMVHRGYTFGSGTRLTVV.

The V gene is TRBV4-3, the J gene TRBJ2-7; 7 bases align to TRBD1. Germline-derived CDR1 and CDR2 are LGHNA and YSLEER. The CDR3 runs 13 residues. Germline trimming cut 4 bases from V and 2 bases from J; bases unmatched to any gene: 2. CDR3 residues: CASSRDRTYEQYF. CDR3 nucleotides: TGCGCCAGCAGCCGGGACAGAACCTACGAGCAGTACTTC.

This chain uses TRBV27 with TRBJ2-3; possible D gene TRBD2, 6 bases. The CDR3 contains 14 residues. The germline CDR1 and CDR2 sequences are MNHEY and SMNVEV (reference sequence). Trimming left V 2 bases short and J 5 bases short, with 11 bases between. This chain's CDR3 is CASSLGLARDTQYF. The CDR3 bases are TGTGCCAGCAGTTTAGGCCTAGCGAGAGATACGCAGTATTTT.

The gene calls are TRBV11-2 and TRBJ2-1, with 8 nucleotides matching TRBD2. The CDR3 loop spans 14 amino acids. CDR1 is SGHAT, CDR2 FQNNGV, per germline. V lost 5 bases, J lost 9 bases, and 9 bases stayed unmatched. In nucleotides, the CDR3 is TGTGCCAGCAGCCTCGGGACTAGTGCCACTGAGCAGTTCTTC. Translation: CASSLGTSATEQFF.

In its sample, this clone was seen a few times. This chain connects TRBV24-1 to TRBJ1-2, with D possibly being TRBD1 (5 bases). Germline CDR1 and CDR2: KGHDR and SFDVKD. V shed 4 bases and J shed 2 bases, with 10 bases lying between them. This CDR3 region has 14 residues. As DNA, the CDR3 is TGTGCCACCAGTGACTGGGACTTAAACTATGGCTACACCTTC. Encoded protein: CATSDWDLNYGYTF.

V usage is TRBV2 and J usage is TRBJ2-5; no reliable D call. The CDR3 sequence is 11 residues long. CDR1 is SNHLY, CDR2 FYNNEI, per germline. V shed 2 bases and J shed 6 bases, with 4 bases lying between them. The CDR3, as DNA: TGTGCCAGCAGTGAACTGCAGACCCAGTACTTC. It is translated as CASSELQTQYF.

The chain is built from TRBV5-1 and TRBJ1-4; maybe TRBD1 (6 bases). The V and J ends lost 3 bases and 3 bases respectively, with 9 bases between them. Germline-derived CDR1 and CDR2 are SGHRS and YFSETQ. The length of the CDR3 is 14 residues. CDR3 nucleotides: TGCGCCAGCAGCTATGGGGGCTCTAATGAAAAACTGTTTTTT. As protein: CASSYGGSNEKLFF. Full variable domain (missing parts from reference TRBV5-1 and TRBJ1-4): KAGVTQTPRYLIKTRGQQVTLSCSPISGHRSVSWYQQTPGQGLQFLFEYFSETQRNKGNFPGRFSGRQFSNSRSEMNVSTLELGDSALYLCASSYGGSNEKLFFGSGTQLSVL.

The chain carries TRBV19 and TRBJ2-7; 8 bases are shared with TRBD1. CDR1 is LNHDA and CDR2 is SQIVND in the germline V gene (reference sequence). After removal of 7 bases from V and 6 bases from J, the junction contained 8 bases not matched to a gene. CDR3 size: 13 residues. The CDR3 sequence is CASNGQGTGEQYF. The CDR3 coding sequence is TGTGCCAGTAACGGACAGGGAACGGGCGAGCAGTACTTC.

The CDR3 is CASSTGTVNTIYF. As DNA, the CDR3 is TGTGCCAGCAGCACCGGGACAGTAAACACCATATATTTT. The gene calls are TRBV12-3 or TRBV12-4 and TRBJ1-3; the match to TRBD1 covers 7 bases. V gave up 6 bases and J gave up 6 bases; unmatched junction bases: 5. This CDR3 has 13 residues.

This chain uses TRBV4-1 with TRBJ2-7; D ambiguous. Trimming took off 6 bases at V and 2 bases at J, with 17 bases between the two ends. CDR1 MGHRA and CDR2 YSYEKL come from the germline V gene. This CDR3 is built from 15 residues. The CDR3: CASRRELTLTYEQYF. The CDR3 DNA sequence: TGCGCCAGCAGGAGAGAACTAACATTAACCTACGAGCAGTACTTC.

The chain has TRBV3-1 (or the pseudogene TRBV3-2) and TRBJ2-3; unclear D gene. Germline CDR1 reads LGHDT; CDR2 reads YNNKEL (reference sequence). V shed 2 bases and J shed 4 bases, with 19 bases lying between them. CDR3 length: 17 amino acids. CDR3: CASSQSTNQRLPDTQYF. CDR3 coding DNA: TGTGCCAGCAGCCAAAGCACTAACCAAAGGCTGCCAGATACGCAGTATTTT.

V and J are TRBV2 and TRBJ1-2, with D perhaps matching TRBD1 (6 bases). Germline CDR1 and CDR2: SNHLY and FYNNEI. V was shortened by 9 bases and J by 2 bases, with 13 bases between the two germline ends. This CDR3 is 13 amino acids long. In DNA form, the CDR3 reads TGTGCCAGAACTGGAGGACAGAACTATGGCTACACCTTC. It is translated as CARTGGQNYGYTF.

Only a few counts were recorded for this clone. This chain uses TRBV10-2 with TRBJ1-2; unclear D gene. V gave up 3 bases and J gave up 6 bases, with 5 bases separating them. The CDR3 totals 11 residues. Germline assignment: CDR1 WSHSY and CDR2 SAAADI. CDR3 sequence reads: CASSDFDGYTF. In nucleotides, the CDR3 is TGCGCCAGCAGTGATTTTGATGGCTACACCTTC.

The chain is built from TRBV11-2 and TRBJ1-1, with D hard to call. CDR3 length equals 13 residues. CDR1 is SGHAT, CDR2 FQNNGV, per germline. V was clipped by 5 bases and J by 0 bases, with 7 bases between them. As DNA, the CDR3 is TGTGCCAGCAGCCTGAGCATGAACACTGAAGCTTTCTTT. It codes for CASSLSMNTEAFF. Looking up the rest from reference TRBV11-2 and TRBJ1-1 gives the full variable domain: EAGVAQSPRYKIIEKRQSVAFWCNPISGHATLYWYQQILGQGPKLLIQFQNNGVVDDSQLPKDRFSAERLKGVDSTLKIQPAKLEDSAVYLCASSLSMNTEAFFGQGTRLTVV.

J is TRBJ1-3 and V is TRBV15; the D is unclear. The V end lost 3 bases, the J end lost 1 base, and 10 bases lay between the germline ends. The germline CDR1 and CDR2 sequences are LNHNV and YYDKDF (reference sequence). This CDR3 has 15 residues. CDR3: CATSRGTQSGNTIYF. The CDR3 DNA follows: TGTGCCACCAGCAGGGGTACACAGTCTGGAAACACCATATATTTT.